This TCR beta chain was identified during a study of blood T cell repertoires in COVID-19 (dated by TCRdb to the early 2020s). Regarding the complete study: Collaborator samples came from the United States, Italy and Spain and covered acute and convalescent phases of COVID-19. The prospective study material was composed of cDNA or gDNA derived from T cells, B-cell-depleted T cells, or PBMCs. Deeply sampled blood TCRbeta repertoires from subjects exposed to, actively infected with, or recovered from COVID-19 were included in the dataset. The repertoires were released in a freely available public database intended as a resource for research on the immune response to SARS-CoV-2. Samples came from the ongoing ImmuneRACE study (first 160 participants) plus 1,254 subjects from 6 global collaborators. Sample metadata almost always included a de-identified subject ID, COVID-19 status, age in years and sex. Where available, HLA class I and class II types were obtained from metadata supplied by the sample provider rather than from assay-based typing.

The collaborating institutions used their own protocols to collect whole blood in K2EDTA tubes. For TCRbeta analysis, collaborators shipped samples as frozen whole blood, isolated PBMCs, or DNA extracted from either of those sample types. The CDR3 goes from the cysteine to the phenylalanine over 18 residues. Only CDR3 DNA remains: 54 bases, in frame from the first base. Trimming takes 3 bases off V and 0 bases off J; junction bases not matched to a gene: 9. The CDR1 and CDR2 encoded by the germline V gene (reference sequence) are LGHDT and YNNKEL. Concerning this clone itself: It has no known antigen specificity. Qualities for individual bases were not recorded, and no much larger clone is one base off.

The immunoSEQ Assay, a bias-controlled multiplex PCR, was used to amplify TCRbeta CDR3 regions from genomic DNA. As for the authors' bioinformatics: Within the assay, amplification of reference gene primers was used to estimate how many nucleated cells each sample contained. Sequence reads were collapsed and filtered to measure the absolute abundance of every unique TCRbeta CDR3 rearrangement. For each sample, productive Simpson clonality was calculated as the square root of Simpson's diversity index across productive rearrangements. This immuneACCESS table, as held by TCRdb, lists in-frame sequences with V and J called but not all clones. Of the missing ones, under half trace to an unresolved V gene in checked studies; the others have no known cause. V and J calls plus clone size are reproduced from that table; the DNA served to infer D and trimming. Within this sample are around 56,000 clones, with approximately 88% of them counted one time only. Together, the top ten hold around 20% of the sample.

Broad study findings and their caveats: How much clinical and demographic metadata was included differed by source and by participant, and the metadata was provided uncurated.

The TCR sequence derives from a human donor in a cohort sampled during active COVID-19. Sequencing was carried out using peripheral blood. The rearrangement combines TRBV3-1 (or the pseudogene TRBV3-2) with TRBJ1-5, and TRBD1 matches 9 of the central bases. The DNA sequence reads TGTGCCAGCAGCCATTGGGGACAGGGAATATATAGCAATCAGCCCCAGCATTTT. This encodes CASSHWGQGIYSNQPQHF.